This T cell receptor (beta chain) is drawn from a study of vaccination effects on CD4 cells after COVID-19. Across the study: Every well housed roughly 2.1 million PBMC, which grew in culture alongside about 10 IU/ml IL-2 and roughly 9.8 ug/ml peptides.

A word on this clone: Its specificity is unknown.

The CDR3 sequence is 15 residues long. The V and J ends lost 5 bases and 6 bases, in that order; junction bases with no gene match: 6. The germline gives CDR1 SEHNR, CDR2 FQNEAQ (reference sequence). Cells that had been cultured for 9 to 10 days were the source of isolated CD4+ T cells. Among the vaccine recipients, none had a prior SARS-CoV-2 infection, and nucleocapsid antibodies were negative. Generated by immunoSEQ multiplex PCR, the TCRdb table keeps only in-frame clones and is missing some. The sample gives more than 30,000 clones, about 71% of which show up once; 3% to 4% is in the top ten. General observations from the study: Common cold coronaviruses were cross-recognized by only 1 of 255 vaccine-induced clones in healthy vaccinees.

Sample: CD4+ T cells from PBMCs cultured without peptide, taken before COVID-19 vaccination. The V gene is TRBV7-9, the J gene TRBJ2-2; 10 nucleotides align to TRBD2. This receptor was identified in a human donor who received a COVID-19 vaccine. The chain's CDR3 is CASSVGLAEAGELFF. DNA of the CDR3: TGTGCCAGCAGCGTAGGACTAGCGGAAGCCGGGGAGCTGTTTTTT.